Presented here are 29 T cell receptor beta chains from one specimen sequenced in a study of T cell responses to AZD1222 COVID-19 vaccine. Clones were read by immunoSEQ multiplex PCR, and TCRdb kept only the in-frame ones, dropping some. The sample shows 75,000 to 90,000 clones, around 83% of them seen only once. Sample: peripheral blood, taken on day 0 of AZD1222 vaccination. The receptors stem from an adult in good health.

The rearrangement uses TRBV7-6 and TRBJ1-5; D ambiguous. Looked up from germline, CDR1 is SGHVS and CDR2 is FNYEAQ. CDR3 length: 15 residues. V dropped 6 bases and J dropped 2 bases, with 14 bases sitting between them. CDR3 coding DNA: TGTGCCAGCAGGTCGTTTGGGATTCGCAATCAGCCCCAGCATTTT. Translated, it gives CASRSFGIRNQPQHF.

The CDR3 loop reads CASSGLGGREQYF. DNA of the CDR3: TGTGCCAGCAGCGGATTGGGGGGGCGCGAGCAGTACTTC. V usage is TRBV6-2 or TRBV6-3 and J usage is TRBJ2-7, with a tentative D call TRBD2 (7 bases). Germline V CDR1 and CDR2: MNHEY, SVGEGT. Deletions cut 6 bases from V and 6 bases from J, with 15 bases between. The CDR3 has 13 residues.

V and J are TRBV7-3 and TRBJ1-1, with D perhaps TRBD1 (6 bases). The CDR3 consists of 12 residues. CDR1 SGHTA and CDR2 FQGTGA come from the germline V gene. V was clipped by 3 bases and J by 11 bases, with 13 bases between them. CDR3 DNA sequence: TGTGCCAGCAGCTTCGTAGGGGGTGTCGCTTTCTTT. Translated: CASSFVGGVAFF.

The V call is TRBV7-8, the J call TRBJ1-5, with D unclear. Germline V gene lookup returns CDR1 SGHVS and CDR2 FQNEAQ. The CDR3 runs to 13 residues. The V gene lost 7 bases and the J gene lost 5 bases, with 12 bases spanning the gap. CDR3 residues: CASTLKTDQPQHF. In DNA form, the CDR3 reads TGTGCCAGCACCCTAAAAACCGATCAGCCCCAGCATTTT.

The chain recombines TRBV30 with TRBJ2-7; no definite D call. Germline-derived CDR1 and CDR2 are GTSNPN and SVGIG (reference sequence). V lost 0 bases, J lost 3 bases, and 12 bases lay in between. This CDR3 is 14 amino acids long. As DNA, the CDR3 is TGTGCCTGGAGTGTCGGCGGATTGAACTACGAGCAGTACTTC. It yields the protein CAWSVGGLNYEQYF.

This chain joins TRBV5-4 and TRBJ2-5; the match to TRBD1 covers 10 bases. The CDR3 consists of 15 residues. Germline values: CDR1 SGHNT, CDR2 YYREEE (reference sequence). The J segment lost 5 bases and the V segment lost 4 bases, leaving 8 bases of the junction unmatched. The DNA of the CDR3 is TGTGCCAGCAGCGCGGGACAGGGGCTTTGGGAGACCCAGTACTTC. It specifies CASSAGQGLWETQYF.

The J gene is TRBJ1-4, the V gene TRBV11-2; tentatively, D is TRBD1 (6 bases). The length of the CDR3 is 15 residues. Trimming left V 1 base short and J 6 bases short, with 12 bases between. Per the germline V gene, CDR1 is SGHAT and CDR2 is FQNNGV. The CDR3 protein is CASSLAGARDEKLFF. The CDR3 bases are TGTGCCAGCAGCTTAGCGGGGGCAAGGGATGAAAAACTGTTTTTT.

V is TRBV5-1 and J is TRBJ2-3, with a possible D match to TRBD1 (6 bases). Trimming stripped 0 bases from V and 4 bases from J, with 12 bases between. Looked up from germline, CDR1 is SGHRS and CDR2 is YFSETQ. The CDR3 extends over 15 amino acids. The DNA for the CDR3 is TGCGCCAGCAGCTTGGGGTTTGGGGGCGCAGATACGCAGTATTTT. It codes for CASSLGFGGADTQYF.

This clone showed up just a few times. The chain couples TRBV7-2 to TRBJ1-1; perhaps TRBD1 as D (5 bases). V was shortened by 4 bases and J by 0 bases, with 15 bases between the two germline ends. CDR1 SGHTA and CDR2 FQGNSA come from the germline V gene. The CDR3 contains 16 residues. For the CDR3, the DNA is TGTGCCAGCAGCTCAAATGGGGCCAGCATGAACACTGAAGCTTTCTTT. Amino acid sequence: CASSSNGASMNTEAFF.

The chain employs TRBV7-2 and TRBJ1-4; D call uncertain. CDR1 and CDR2 from the germline V gene are SGHTA and FQGNSA. This CDR3 spans 15 amino acids. Deletions cut 1 base from V and 5 bases from J, with 11 bases between. As DNA, the CDR3 is TGTGCCAGCAGCTTAGTAGGAGGGCGGAATGAAAAACTGTTTTTT. It is translated as CASSLVGGRNEKLFF.

The chain links TRBV5-8 to TRBJ1-2, with D possibly TRBD1 on 5 matching bases. The CDR3 runs to 14 residues. Between the trimmed V and J ends, which lost 0 bases and 7 bases, there was a span of 13 bases. Germline V gene data show CDR1 as SGHTS and CDR2 as YDEGEE. The CDR3: CASSLAGRVSGYTF. The CDR3 nucleotides are TGTGCCAGCAGCTTGGCCGGCAGGGTTTCTGGCTACACCTTC.

This chain links TRBV24-1 with TRBJ1-5; D is unclear. Germline V gene data show CDR1 as KGHDR and CDR2 as SFDVKD. The CDR3 has 14 residues. With 7 bases removed from V and 1 base from J, the gap between germline ends came to 10 bases. The CDR3 nucleotides read TGTGCCACCAGCATGGGAGCAAGCAATCAGCCCCAGCATTTT. Amino acids: CATSMGASNQPQHF.

The V and J genes are TRBV28 and TRBJ1-2; no clear D. The CDR3 consists of 11 residues. The V gene lost 8 bases and the J gene lost 10 bases, with 14 bases spanning the gap. CDR1 and CDR2 (germline): MDHEN, SYDVKM. CDR3 sequence: CASAGRATYTF. In nucleotides, the CDR3 is TGTGCCAGCGCGGGGAGAGCAACCTACACCTTC.

V usage is TRBV4-3 and J usage is TRBJ2-7, with D unresolved. The CDR3 extends over 14 amino acids. Germline CDR1 is LGHNA and CDR2 is YSLEER. Trimming took 0 bases from V and 1 from J, leaving 7 bases between them. The CDR3 loop reads CASSQDWASYEQYF. The CDR3 region has the DNA TGCGCCAGCAGCCAAGATTGGGCTTCCTACGAGCAGTACTTC.

The gene calls are TRBV9 and TRBJ2-2; 8 bases are a match to TRBD2. V trimming: 1 base; J trimming: 6 bases; junction bases outside the gene matches: 5. Germline CDR1 SGDLS, CDR2 YYNGEE. The length of the CDR3 is 15 residues. CDR3 sequence: CASSVPGGPAGELFF. The CDR3 region has the DNA TGTGCCAGCAGCGTACCGGGGGGGCCTGCCGGGGAGCTGTTTTTT.

This chain joins TRBV24-1 and TRBJ2-5; 8 bases map to TRBD1. CDR1 and CDR2 from the germline V gene are KGHDR and SFDVKD. This CDR3 has 13 residues. The V and J ends lost 7 bases and 10 bases, in that order; junction bases with no gene match: 10. The CDR3 DNA reads TGTGCCACCAGGGCGACAGGGGAGTATAGCCAGTACTTC. Its protein product is CATRATGEYSQYF.

The chain combines TRBV29-1 with TRBJ2-2; D is perhaps TRBD1 or TRBD2 (6 bases each). CDR3 length equals 10 residues. The germline V gene has CDR1 SQVTM and CDR2 ANQGSEA. Here the CDR3 reads CGGGTGELFF. CDR3 sequence (DNA): TGCGGAGGGGGGACCGGGGAGCTGTTTTTT.

The chain has TRBV19 and TRBJ2-7; TRBD1 aligns across 7 bases. The CDR3 spans 15 residues. From germline, CDR1 is LNHDA and CDR2 SQIVND (reference sequence). V shed 4 bases, J shed 3 bases, and the junction held 9 bases outside the gene matches. The CDR3 loop reads CASSTEGAFLYEQYF. Written as DNA, the CDR3 is TGTGCCAGTAGTACAGAGGGGGCATTCCTCTACGAGCAGTACTTC.

The chain employs TRBV27 and TRBJ1-2; D remains unclear. Per germline, CDR1 MNHEY and CDR2 SMNVEV (reference sequence). This CDR3 comprises 13 residues. V dropped 5 bases and J dropped 2 bases, with 9 bases sitting between them. The CDR3 DNA is TGTGCCAGCAGTCCGCAGGACAACTATGGCTACACCTTC. Amino acid sequence: CASSPQDNYGYTF.

V is TRBV3-1 (or the pseudogene TRBV3-2) and J is TRBJ1-6; TRBD1 agrees at 7 bases. The CDR3 loop spans 14 amino acids. Per germline, CDR1 LGHDT and CDR2 YNNKEL (reference sequence). The J segment lost 7 bases and the V segment lost 1 base, leaving 1 base of the junction unmatched. The CDR3, as DNA: TGTGCCAGCAGCCAAGCAGGGGGAAATTCACCCCTCCACTTT. It specifies CASSQAGGNSPLHF.

The V gene is TRBV5-1, the J gene TRBJ2-2; D might be TRBD1 (5 bases). V shed 6 bases and J shed 4 bases, with 16 bases lying between them. The CDR3 contains 15 residues. Per the germline V gene, CDR1 is SGHRS and CDR2 is YFSETQ. The CDR3 DNA reads as TGCGCCAGCAAAGTGGGCAGGGAAGGCACCGGGGAGCTGTTTTTT. It specifies CASKVGREGTGELFF.

The CDR3 DNA sequence: TGCGCCAGCAGCCAAGGTGTATGGACAGCTAATTACGAGCAGTACTTC. It encodes CASSQGVWTANYEQYF. V and J are TRBV4-3 and TRBJ2-7; D is perhaps TRBD1 (6 bases). This CDR3 is built from 16 residues. Germline loops: CDR1 LGHNA, CDR2 YSLEER. The ends were cut back, 1 base at V and 4 bases at J, with 17 bases in the middle.

CDR3 DNA: TGTGCCAGTAGTATTGGGGGGGTCTCTGGAAACACCATATATTTT. It is translated as CASSIGGVSGNTIYF. The chain combines TRBV19 with TRBJ1-3; D may be TRBD1 (5 bases). Between the trimmed V and J ends, which lost 3 bases and 0 bases, there was a span of 9 bases. Germline CDR1 reads LNHDA; CDR2 reads SQIVND (reference sequence). The CDR3 spans 15 residues.

V is TRBV2 and J is TRBJ2-3, with D possibly being TRBD2 (6 bases). CDR1 SNHLY and CDR2 FYNNEI come from the germline V gene. There are 13 residues in the CDR3. Trimming took off 10 bases at V and 3 bases at J, with 14 bases between the two ends. Here the CDR3 reads CATGQGGTDTQYF. The CDR3 nucleotides read TGTGCCACAGGGCAGGGAGGTACAGATACGCAGTATTTT.

J is TRBJ1-3 and V is TRBV9; 8 nucleotides align to TRBD1. With V trimmed by 3 bases and J by 4 bases, 0 bases remained unmatched. There are 13 residues in the CDR3. CDR1 SGDLS and CDR2 YYNGEE come from the germline V gene. CDR3 bases: TGTGCCAGCAGCGGGACAGGGGGAAACACCATATATTTT. It is translated as CASSGTGGNTIYF. The complete variable domain, with remaining parts taken from reference TRBV9 and TRBJ1-3, reads DSGVTQTPKHLITATGQRVTLRCSPRSGDLSVYWYQQSLDQGLQFLIQYYNGEERAKGNILERFSAQQFPDLHSELNLSSLELGDSALYFCASSGTGGNTIYFGEGSWLTVV.

This CDR3 is CASSLGGTAPYEQYF. The CDR3 DNA reads as TGCGCCAGCAGCTTGGGTGGGACAGCGCCCTACGAGCAGTACTTC. The chain employs TRBV5-1 and TRBJ2-7, with 7 bases fitting TRBD1. Germline V gene sequence: CDR1 SGHRS, CDR2 YFSETQ. The ends lost 0 bases at V and 2 bases at J; junction bases unmatched: 5. CDR3 size: 15 residues.

This clone appeared a single time. This chain uses TRBV3-1 (or the pseudogene TRBV3-2) with TRBJ2-5, with 8 bases fitting TRBD2. The V gene end was trimmed by 2 bases and the J gene end by 5 bases; junction bases not matched to a gene: 7. The CDR3 extends over 15 amino acids. CDR1 LGHDT and CDR2 YNNKEL come from the germline V gene (reference sequence). The CDR3 sequence: CASSQIGRGAETQYF. The CDR3 DNA reads TGTGCCAGCAGCCAAATTGGGCGGGGGGCGGAGACCCAGTACTTC.

V gene TRBV28 combines with J gene TRBJ1-2; TRBD1 matches at 7 bases. This CDR3 is 15 amino acids long. V gave up 2 bases and J gave up 5 bases; unmatched junction bases: 8. Germline assignment: CDR1 MDHEN and CDR2 SYDVKM. For the CDR3, the DNA is TGTGCCAGCAGTTTAACAGGGGAAGGTTGGTATGGCTACACCTTC. Translated: CASSLTGEGWYGYTF.

This clone occurred once. This sequence joins TRBV19 and TRBJ2-5, with 7 positions matching TRBD1. This CDR3 has 13 amino acids. Germline CDR1 reads LNHDA; CDR2 reads SQIVND (reference sequence). The V and J ends lost 4 bases and 5 bases, in that order; junction bases with no gene match: 4. The CDR3 protein is CASSTIRGETQYF. CDR3 sequence (DNA): TGTGCCAGTAGTACTATCAGGGGGGAGACCCAGTACTTC. Combining the CDR3 with reference TRBV19 and TRBJ2-5 gives the whole variable domain DGGITQSPKYLFRKEGQNVTLSCEQNLNHDAMYWYRQDPGQGLRLIYYSQIVNDFQKGDIAEGYSVSREKKESFPLTVTSAQKNPTAFYLCASSTIRGETQYFGPGTRLLVL.